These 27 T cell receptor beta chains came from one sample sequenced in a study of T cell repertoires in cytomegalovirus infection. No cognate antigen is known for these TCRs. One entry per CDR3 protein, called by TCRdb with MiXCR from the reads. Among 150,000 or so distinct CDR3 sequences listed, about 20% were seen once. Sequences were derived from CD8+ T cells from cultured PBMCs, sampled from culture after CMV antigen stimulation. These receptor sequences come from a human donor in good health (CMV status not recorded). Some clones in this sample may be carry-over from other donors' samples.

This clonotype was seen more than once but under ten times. The CDR3 DNA reads as TGTGCCATCAGTGGGGACAGGGTGGACGAGCAGTACTTC. Encoded protein: CAISGDRVDEQYF. The rearrangement links TRBV10-3 to TRBJ2-7; 9 nucleotides align to TRBD1. The CDR3 is 13 residues long. V lost 4 bases to trimming and J lost 5 bases; unmatched junction nucleotides: 3. CDR1 and CDR2 (germline): ENHRY, SYGVKD.

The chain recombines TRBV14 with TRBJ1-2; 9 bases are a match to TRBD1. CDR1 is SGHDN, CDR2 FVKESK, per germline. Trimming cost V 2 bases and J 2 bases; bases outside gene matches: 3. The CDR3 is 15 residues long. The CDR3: CASSQYTGGNYGYTF. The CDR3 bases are TGTGCCAGCAGCCAATATACAGGGGGCAACTATGGCTACACCTTC.

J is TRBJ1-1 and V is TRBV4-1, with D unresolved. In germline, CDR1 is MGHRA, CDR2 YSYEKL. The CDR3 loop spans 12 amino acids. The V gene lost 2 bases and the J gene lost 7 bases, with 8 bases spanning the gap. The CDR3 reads CASSQTGDEAFF. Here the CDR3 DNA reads TGCGCCAGCAGCCAAACCGGGGATGAAGCTTTCTTT.

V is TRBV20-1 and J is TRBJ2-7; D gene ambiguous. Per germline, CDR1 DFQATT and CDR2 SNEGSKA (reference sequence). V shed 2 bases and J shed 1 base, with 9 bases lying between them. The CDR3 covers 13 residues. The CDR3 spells CSARRAASYEQYF. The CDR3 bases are TGCAGTGCTAGAAGGGCCGCGTCCTACGAGCAGTACTTC.

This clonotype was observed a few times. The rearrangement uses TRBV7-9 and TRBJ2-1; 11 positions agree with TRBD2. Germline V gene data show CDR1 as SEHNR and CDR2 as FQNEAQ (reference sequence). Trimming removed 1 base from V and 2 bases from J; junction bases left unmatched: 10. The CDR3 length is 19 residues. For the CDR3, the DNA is TGTGCCAGCAGCTTAGAAGGTAGCGGGGGGGCGCGGCCCTACAATGAGCAGTTCTTC. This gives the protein CASSLEGSGGARPYNEQFF.

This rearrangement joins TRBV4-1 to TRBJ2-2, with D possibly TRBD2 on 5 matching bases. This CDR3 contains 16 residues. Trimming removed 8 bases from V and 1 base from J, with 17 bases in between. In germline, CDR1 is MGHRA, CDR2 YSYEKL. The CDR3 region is CASGLAGAGNTGELFF. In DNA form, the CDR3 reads TGCGCCAGCGGGCTGGCGGGCGCAGGGAACACCGGGGAGCTGTTTTTT.

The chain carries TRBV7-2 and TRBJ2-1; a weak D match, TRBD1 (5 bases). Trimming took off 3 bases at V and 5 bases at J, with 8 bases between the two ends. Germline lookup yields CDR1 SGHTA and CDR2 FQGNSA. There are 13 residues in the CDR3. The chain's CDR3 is CASSFWGNNEQFF. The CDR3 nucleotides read TGTGCCAGCAGCTTTTGGGGCAACAATGAGCAGTTCTTC. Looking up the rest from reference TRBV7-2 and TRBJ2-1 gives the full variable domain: GAGVSQSPSNKVTEKGKDVELRCDPISGHTALYWYRQSLGQGLEFLIYFQGNSAPDKSGLPSDRFSAERTGGSVSTLTIQRTQQEDSAVYLCASSFWGNNEQFFGPGTRLTVL.

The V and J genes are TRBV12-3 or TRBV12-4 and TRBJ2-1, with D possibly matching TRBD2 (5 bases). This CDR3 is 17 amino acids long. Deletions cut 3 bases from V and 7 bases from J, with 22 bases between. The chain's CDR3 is CASSLRSGRIPKNEQFF. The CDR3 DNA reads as TGTGCCAGCAGTTTGCGAAGCGGACGAATACCGAAAAATGAGCAGTTCTTC.

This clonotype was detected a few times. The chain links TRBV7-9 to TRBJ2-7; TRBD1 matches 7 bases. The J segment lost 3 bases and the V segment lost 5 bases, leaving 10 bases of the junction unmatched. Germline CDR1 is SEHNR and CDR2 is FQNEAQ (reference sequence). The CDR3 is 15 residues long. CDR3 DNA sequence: TGTGCCAGCAGCCCAGCCGACAGGGTGGACTACGAGCAGTACTTC. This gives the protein CASSPADRVDYEQYF.

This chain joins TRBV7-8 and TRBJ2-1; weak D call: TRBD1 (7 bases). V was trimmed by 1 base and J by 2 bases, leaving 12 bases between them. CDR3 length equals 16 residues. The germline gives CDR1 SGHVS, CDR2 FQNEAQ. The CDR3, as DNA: TGTGCCAGCAGCTTAGAGCAGGGGGGCACCTACAATGAGCAGTTCTTC. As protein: CASSLEQGGTYNEQFF.

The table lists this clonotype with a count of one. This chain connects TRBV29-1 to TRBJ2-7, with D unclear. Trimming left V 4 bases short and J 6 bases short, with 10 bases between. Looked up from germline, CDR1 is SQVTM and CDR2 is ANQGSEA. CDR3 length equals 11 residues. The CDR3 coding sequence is TGCAGCGTTGCTCGTTCGGGCGAGCAGTACTTC. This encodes CSVARSGEQYF.

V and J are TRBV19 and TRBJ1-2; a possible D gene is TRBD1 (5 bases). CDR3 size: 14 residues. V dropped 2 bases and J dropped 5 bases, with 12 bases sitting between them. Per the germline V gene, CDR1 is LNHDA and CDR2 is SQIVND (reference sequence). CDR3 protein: CASSIPGGRYGYTF. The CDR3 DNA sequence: TGTGCCAGTAGTATACCCGGGGGGAGATATGGCTACACCTTC.

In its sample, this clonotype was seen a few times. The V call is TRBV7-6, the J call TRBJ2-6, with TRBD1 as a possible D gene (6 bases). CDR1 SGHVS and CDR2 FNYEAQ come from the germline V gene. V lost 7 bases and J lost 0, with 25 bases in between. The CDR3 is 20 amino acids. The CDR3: CASISRVSGTSSSGANVLTF. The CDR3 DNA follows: TGTGCCAGCATCTCCCGGGTGTCCGGGACATCAAGCTCTGGGGCCAACGTCCTGACTTTC.

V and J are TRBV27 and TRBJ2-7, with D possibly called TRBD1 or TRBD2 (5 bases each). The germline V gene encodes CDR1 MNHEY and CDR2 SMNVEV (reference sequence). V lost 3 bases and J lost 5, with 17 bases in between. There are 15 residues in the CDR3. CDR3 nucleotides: TGTGCCAGCAGTTTGCTCCGGGACGGACCGAACGAGCAGTACTTC. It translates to CASSLLRDGPNEQYF.

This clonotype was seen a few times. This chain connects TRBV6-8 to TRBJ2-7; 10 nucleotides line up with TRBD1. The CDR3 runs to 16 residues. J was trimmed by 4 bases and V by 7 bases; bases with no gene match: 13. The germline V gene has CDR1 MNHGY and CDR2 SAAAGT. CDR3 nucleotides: TGTGCCAGCACCATCACGCCGGGACAGGGGATTTACGAGCAGTACTTC. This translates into CASTITPGQGIYEQYF.

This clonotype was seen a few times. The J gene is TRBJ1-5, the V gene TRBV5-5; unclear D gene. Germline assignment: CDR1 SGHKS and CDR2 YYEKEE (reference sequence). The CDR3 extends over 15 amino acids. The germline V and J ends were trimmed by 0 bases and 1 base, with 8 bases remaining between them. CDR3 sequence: CASSLVAPSNQPQHF. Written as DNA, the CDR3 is TGTGCCAGCAGCTTGGTTGCACCCAGCAATCAGCCCCAGCATTTT.

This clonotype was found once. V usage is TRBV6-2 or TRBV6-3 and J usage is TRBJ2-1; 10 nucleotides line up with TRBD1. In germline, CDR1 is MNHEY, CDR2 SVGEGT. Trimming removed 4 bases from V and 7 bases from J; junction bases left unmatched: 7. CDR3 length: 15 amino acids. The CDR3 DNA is TGTGCCAGCAGTTCTCGACAGGGGGCGGAAAATGAGCAGTTCTTC. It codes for CASSSRQGAENEQFF.

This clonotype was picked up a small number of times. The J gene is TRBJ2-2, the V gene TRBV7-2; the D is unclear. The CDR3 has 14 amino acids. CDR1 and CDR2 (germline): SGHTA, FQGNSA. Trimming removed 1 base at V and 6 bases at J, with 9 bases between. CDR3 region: CASSLEGYSGELFF. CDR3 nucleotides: TGTGCCAGCAGCTTAGAAGGGTATTCCGGGGAGCTGTTTTTT. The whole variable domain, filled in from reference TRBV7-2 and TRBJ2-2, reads GAGVSQSPSNKVTEKGKDVELRCDPISGHTALYWYRQSLGQGLEFLIYFQGNSAPDKSGLPSDRFSAERTGGSVSTLTIQRTQQEDSAVYLCASSLEGYSGELFFGEGSRLTVL.

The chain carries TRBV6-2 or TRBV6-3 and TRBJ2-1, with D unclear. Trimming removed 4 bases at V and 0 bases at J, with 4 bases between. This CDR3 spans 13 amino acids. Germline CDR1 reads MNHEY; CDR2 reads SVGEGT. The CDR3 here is CASSFYSYNEQFF. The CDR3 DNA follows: TGTGCCAGCAGTTTCTACTCCTACAATGAGCAGTTCTTC.

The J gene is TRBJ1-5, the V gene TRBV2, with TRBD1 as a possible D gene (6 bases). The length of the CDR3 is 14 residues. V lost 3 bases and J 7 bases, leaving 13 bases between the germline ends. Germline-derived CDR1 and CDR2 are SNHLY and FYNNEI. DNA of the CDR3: TGTGCCAGCAGTGAGGGGAGGGGGAGGCAGCCCCAGCATTTT. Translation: CASSEGRGRQPQHF.

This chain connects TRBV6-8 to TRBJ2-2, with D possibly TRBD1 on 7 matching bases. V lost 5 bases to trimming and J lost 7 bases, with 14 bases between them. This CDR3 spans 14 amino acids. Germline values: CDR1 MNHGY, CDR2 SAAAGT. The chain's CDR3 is CASSRQGEDGELFF. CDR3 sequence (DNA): TGTGCCAGCAGTCGCCAGGGGGAGGACGGGGAGCTGTTTTTT.

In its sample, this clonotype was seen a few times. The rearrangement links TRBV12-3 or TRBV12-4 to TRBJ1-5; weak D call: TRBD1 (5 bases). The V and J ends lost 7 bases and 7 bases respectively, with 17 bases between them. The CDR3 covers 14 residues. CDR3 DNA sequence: TGTGCCAGCACCATCCAGGGCCGGGGGCAGCCCCAGCATTTT. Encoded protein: CASTIQGRGQPQHF.

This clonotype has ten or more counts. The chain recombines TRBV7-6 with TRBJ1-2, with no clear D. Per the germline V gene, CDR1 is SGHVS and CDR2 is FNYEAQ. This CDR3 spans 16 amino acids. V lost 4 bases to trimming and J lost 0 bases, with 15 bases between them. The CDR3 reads CASSSTRTSSNYGYTF. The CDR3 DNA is TGTGCCAGCAGCTCCACCCGGACCAGTTCTAACTATGGCTACACCTTC.

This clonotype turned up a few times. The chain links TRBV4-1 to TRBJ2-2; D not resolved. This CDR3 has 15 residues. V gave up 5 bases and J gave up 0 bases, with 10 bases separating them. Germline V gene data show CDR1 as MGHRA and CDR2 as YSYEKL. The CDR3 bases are TGCGCCAGCAGCAACGGGCCTGCGAACACCGGGGAGCTGTTTTTT. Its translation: CASSNGPANTGELFF.

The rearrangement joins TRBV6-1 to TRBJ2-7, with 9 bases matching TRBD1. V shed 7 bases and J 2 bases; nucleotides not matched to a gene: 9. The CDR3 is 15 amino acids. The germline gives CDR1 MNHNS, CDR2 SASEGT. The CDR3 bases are TGTGCCAGCACCAAAACCGGGACAGGGCCCTACGAGCAGTACTTC. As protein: CASTKTGTGPYEQYF.

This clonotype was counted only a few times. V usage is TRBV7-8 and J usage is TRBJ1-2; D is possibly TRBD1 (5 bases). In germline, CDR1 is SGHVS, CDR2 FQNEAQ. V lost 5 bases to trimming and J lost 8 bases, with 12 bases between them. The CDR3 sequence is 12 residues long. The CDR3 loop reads CASSRGTAGYTF. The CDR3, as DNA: TGTGCCAGCAGCAGAGGGACGGCGGGCTACACCTTC.

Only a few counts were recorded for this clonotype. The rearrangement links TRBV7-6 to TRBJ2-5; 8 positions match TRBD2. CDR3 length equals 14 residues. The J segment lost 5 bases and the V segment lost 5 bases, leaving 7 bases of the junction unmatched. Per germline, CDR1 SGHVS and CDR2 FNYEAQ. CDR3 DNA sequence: TGTGCCAGCAGCCCTACGGGGGGGGAGGAGACCCAGTACTTC. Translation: CASSPTGGEETQYF.